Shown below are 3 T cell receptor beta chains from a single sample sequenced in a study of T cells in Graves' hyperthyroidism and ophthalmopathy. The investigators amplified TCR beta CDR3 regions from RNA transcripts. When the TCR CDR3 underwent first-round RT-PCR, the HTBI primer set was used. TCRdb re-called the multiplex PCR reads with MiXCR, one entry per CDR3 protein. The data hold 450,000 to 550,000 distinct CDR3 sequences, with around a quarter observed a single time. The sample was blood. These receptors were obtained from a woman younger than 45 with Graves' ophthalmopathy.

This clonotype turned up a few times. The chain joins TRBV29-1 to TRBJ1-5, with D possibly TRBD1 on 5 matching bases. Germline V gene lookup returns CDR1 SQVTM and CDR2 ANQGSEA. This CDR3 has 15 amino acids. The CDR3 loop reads CRTIGTEYSNQPQHF. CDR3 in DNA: TGCAGGACCATTGGGACTGAATATAGCAATCAGCCCCAGCATTTT.

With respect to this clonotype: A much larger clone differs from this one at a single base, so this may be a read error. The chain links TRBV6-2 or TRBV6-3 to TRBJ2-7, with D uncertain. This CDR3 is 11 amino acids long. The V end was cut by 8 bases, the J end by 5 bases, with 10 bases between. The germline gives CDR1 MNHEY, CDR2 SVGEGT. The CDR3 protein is CASEQSHEQYF. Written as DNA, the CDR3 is TGTGCCAGCGAGCAGAGCCACGAGCAGTACTTC.

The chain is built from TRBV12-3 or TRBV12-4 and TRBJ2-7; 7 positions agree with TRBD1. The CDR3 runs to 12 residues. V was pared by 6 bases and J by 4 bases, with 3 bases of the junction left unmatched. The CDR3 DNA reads TGTGCCAGCAGAACGACAGGGTACGAGCAGTACTTC. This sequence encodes CASRTTGYEQYF.